This is a list of T cell receptor beta chains from one sample in a study of CD8 T cells in ankylosing spondylitis. TCRdb recomputed calls from the 5' RACE reads with MiXCR, one row per CDR3 protein. The sample consists of around 140,000 distinct CDR3 sequences, more than 9.5% of them appearing once. The sequencing input was blood, either unsorted or a sorted T cell fraction (not recorded which). These receptors were taken from a female donor with ankylosing spondylitis or in good health (not recorded which). Each CDR3 is given with its conserved first and last residue.

v_gene,CDR3aa
TRBV18,CASSPPSGRWTEQYF
TRBV7-8,CASSPPRQANTDTQYF
TRBV10-3,CATRVQRATDTQYF
TRBV5-5,CASSLGWGTLAKNIQYF
TRBV5-1,CASSLVGYQSGAKVLTF
TRBV7-9,CASSLWTGGYGYTF
TRBV7-9,CASMSSGLTYEQYF
TRBV7-8,CASSLMVALTSGRGNEQFF
TRBV3-1,CASSPGTGLNTIYF
TRBV12-3/TRBV12-4,CASRTPFPTTDTQYF
TRBV12-5,CASGLVPGTGTGYGYTF
TRBV30,CAWRNREQAFF
TRBV5-1,CASSPDAPSNQPQHF
TRBV11-1,CASSNFGQGTKPFF
TRBV18,CASSPFGVAGLYNEQFF
TRBV29-1,CSVERVAKNIQYF
TRBV5-1,CASSPRSDSNTGELFF
TRBV5-1,CASSPQGSGANVLTF
TRBV29-1,CSVTQGVNTEAFF
TRBV28,CASSERGSGRNEQFF
TRBV12-3/TRBV12-4,CASSTRGSSYEQYF
TRBV27,CASRPLQGSWTEAFF
TRBV5-1,CASSLRPQQPFF
TRBV20-1,CSARDQGGLGNEQFF
TRBV5-1,CASSLTGAREQFF
TRBV7-9,CASSFGRTEQETQYF
TRBV27,CASGPAGNYGYTF
TRBV6-2/TRBV6-3,CASSVTLAGGQNEQFF
TRBV7-2,CASRLQGDTEAFF
TRBV4-1,CASSQENGGIEIAKNIQYF
TRBV3-1,CASSQSVHVSYEQYF
TRBV5-1,CASSLLGGRPHNEQFF
TRBV7-3,CASSLEPVYDYTF
TRBV12-3/TRBV12-4,CASSFVLMGVGGYTF
TRBV20-1,CSARDRGQDYGYTF